The clone carrying this TCR beta chain was recorded a few times. Using RNA transcripts, the TCR beta CDR3 regions were amplified. Second-round multiplex PCR came after first-round RT-PCR with HTBI primers. A single record per CDR3 protein comes from TCRdb applying MiXCR to the multiplex PCR reads. The table includes about 620,000 distinct CDR3 sequences, approximately 22% detected once. V lost 2 bases to trimming and J lost 5 bases; unmatched junction nucleotides: 10. Per the germline V gene, CDR1 is SGDLS and CDR2 is YYNGEE. The CDR3 contains 17 residues. The sample is drawn from a study of Graves' ophthalmopathy and Graves' hyperthyroidism.

The source material was peripheral blood. The chain has TRBV9 and TRBJ2-2, with TRBD1 matching over 9 bases. This clonotype originated in a woman between 18 and 30 years old with stable Graves' hyperthyroidism. Some clones in this sample may be carry-over from other donors' samples. CDR3 in amino acids: CASSVRDREGLTGELFF. Written as DNA, the CDR3 is TGTGCCAGCAGCGTCCGGGACAGGGAAGGTCTTACCGGGGAGCTGTTTTTT.